A selection of T cell receptor beta chains follows, all from one sample in a study of technical replicates of blood from a few donors. TCRdb's table, derived via immunoSEQ multiplex PCR, lists solely in-frame clones and lacks some. Here the sample spans about 70,000 clones, more than 85% being singletons. Sequenced: T cells isolated from PBMCs. These receptors originate from a human donor in good health. Each CDR3 is given with its conserved first and last residue. A D gene is named only where the DNA matches it firmly. For some rows the clone size is stated as once, few or many, or as a class when expanded; others skip it.

size	D	V	J	DNA	CDR3
once	TRBD1	TRBV30	TRBJ1-2	TGTGCCTGGAATCCGGGACAGGGATGGTCTGGCTACACCTTC	CAWNPGQGWSGYTF
NA	NA	TRBV2	TRBJ1-1	TGTGCCAGCAGTAAGAGGGCACCAGGGGCCACTGAAGCTTTCTTT	CASSKRAPGATEAFF
NA	NA	TRBV19	TRBJ1-1	TGTGCCAGTAGTATAGATCGAATTAGCCCGGGGGCTTTCTTT	CASSIDRISPGAFF
NA	TRBD2	TRBV5-1	TRBJ2-3	TGCGCCAGCAGCTTGGGCGCGGCGGGAGTGACAGATACGCAGTATTTT	CASSLGAAGVTDTQYF
NA	NA	TRBV19	TRBJ1-1	TGTGCCAGTAGTATAGAAACAGGCACTGAAGCTTTCTTT	CASSIETGTEAFF
NA	TRBD2	TRBV27	TRBJ2-1	TGTGCCAGCAGTTCAACTAGCGTCTCCTACAATGAGCAGTTCTTC	CASSSTSVSYNEQFF
NA	NA	TRBV10-3	TRBJ2-7	TGTGCCATCAGTGTGACAGAAGCCTCCTACGAGCAGTACTTC	CAISVTEASYEQYF
NA	TRBD1	TRBV6-1	TRBJ2-7	TGTGCCAGCAGTGAAGAGGGGACAGCGTACCCGGAACGGGGCTATTACTCCTACGAGCAGTACTTC	CASSEEGTAYPERGYYSYEQYF
once	TRBD1	TRBV6-5	TRBJ1-5	TGTGCCAGCAGTCCCCTCCAGGGGGCGGGTCAGCCCCAGCATTTT	CASSPLQGAGQPQHF
NA	TRBD1	TRBV7-8	TRBJ1-2	TGTGCCAGCAACCTAGGGGGCGGAGGGGGGAACTATGGCTACACCTTC	CASNLGGGGGNYGYTF
NA	NA	TRBV18	TRBJ1-2	TGTGCCAGCTCACCAACTAGACAGGCCGAGGGCTATGGCTACACCTTC	CASSPTRQAEGYGYTF
NA	NA	TRBV5-1	TRBJ2-1	TGCGCCAGCAGCTTGGTGCCAGGCTCCTACAATGAGCAGTTCTTC	CASSLVPGSYNEQFF
NA	TRBD2	TRBV6-4	TRBJ2-5	TGTGCCAGCCAGGACGGGGGGCTAGCGGGAGGGGAGACCCAGTACTTC	CASQDGGLAGGETQYF
NA	TRBD1	TRBV10-1	TRBJ1-2	TGCGCCAGCAGCGGGACAGGGAGTTATGGCTACACCTTC	CASSGTGSYGYTF
NA	NA	TRBV9	TRBJ1-1	TGTGCCAGCAGCGAGGAGGGCATTGAAGCTTTCTTT	CASSEEGIEAFF
NA	NA	TRBV7-9	TRBJ2-1	TGTGCCAGCAGCTGGACAGCGCCTGAGCAGTTCTTC	CASSWTAPEQFF
NA	TRBD1	TRBV2	TRBJ1-5	TGTGCCAGCAGCGTTACCTCCTTCGACAGGGTCAGGCAGCCCCAGCATTTT	CASSVTSFDRVRQPQHF
once	TRBD2	TRBV28	TRBJ2-5	TGTGCCAGCACGGGGCTCCTGAGCGGGAGTTCGTGGGAGACCCAGTACTTC	CASTGLLSGSSWETQYF
NA	NA	TRBV7-8	TRBJ1-4	TGTGCCAGCAGCCCTCGACGGAACCGGGCTAATGAAAAACTGTTTTTT	CASSPRRNRANEKLFF
NA	TRBD2	TRBV15	TRBJ2-7	TGTGCCACCAGCAGAGATTCGGGGGGGGTACCCGAGCAGTACTTC	CATSRDSGGVPEQYF
NA	NA	TRBV27	TRBJ1-5	TGTGCCAGCAGTTTAAGGGCAGGGCAAAGCAATCAGCCCCAGCATTTT	CASSLRAGQSNQPQHF
NA	NA	TRBV10-1	TRBJ1-6	TGCGCCAGCAGTGAGTCGCCGGGTTTAGCCCTCCACTTT	CASSESPGLALHF
NA	TRBD2	TRBV7-6	TRBJ2-7	TGTGCCAGCAGCGCCGCGGGGGAGAGCTCCTACGAGCAGTACTTC	CASSAAGESSYEQYF